These 19 T cell receptor beta chains originate from one sample sequenced in a study of blood T cell repertoires in COVID-19. The method was immunoSEQ multiplex PCR; TCRdb's version includes in-frame clones alone and lacks a portion of them. Altogether 30,000 to 35,000 clones are present, approximately 81% being singletons, with the ten largest covering 14%. What was sequenced was peripheral blood. All receptors derive from a human donor with acute or convalescent COVID-19. The donor label of this sample is uncertain.

J is TRBJ2-7 and V is TRBV3-1 (or the pseudogene TRBV3-2); no firm D call. The V and J ends lost 2 bases and 3 bases respectively, with 11 bases between them. The length of the CDR3 is 14 residues. The germline gives CDR1 LGHDT, CDR2 YNNKEL (reference sequence). For the CDR3, the DNA is TGTGCCAGCAGCCAACCTGTGAGGAGCTACGAGCAGTACTTC. Its translation: CASSQPVRSYEQYF.

The gene calls are TRBV5-4 and TRBJ2-2; 8 bases agree with TRBD2. This CDR3 has 15 residues. CDR1 and CDR2 (germline): SGHNT, YYREEE (reference sequence). With 4 bases clipped from V and 0 bases from J, the junction kept 2 bases outside the gene matches. The CDR3 DNA reads as TGTGCCAGCAGCCCGACTAGCGCGAACACCGGGGAGCTGTTTTTT. Translating gives CASSPTSANTGELFF.

V gene TRBV7-2 combines with J gene TRBJ2-1, with D possibly being TRBD2 (6 bases). The CDR3 runs 16 residues. The V end was cut by 1 base, the J end by 0 bases, with 10 bases between. CDR1 and CDR2 (germline): SGHTA, FQGNSA. CDR3 bases: TGTGCCAGCAGCTTAGTGGGGGGATACTCCTACAATGAGCAGTTCTTC. Its translation: CASSLVGGYSYNEQFF.

The V gene is TRBV29-1, the J gene TRBJ2-2, with D perhaps TRBD2 (7 bases). CDR1 is SQVTM and CDR2 is ANQGSEA in the germline V gene. This CDR3 has 12 residues. Trimming removed 8 bases from V and 7 bases from J, with 14 bases in between. This CDR3 reads CSTRGGGGELFF. The CDR3 bases are TGCAGCACCCGAGGGGGGGGCGGGGAGCTGTTTTTT.

V usage is TRBV28 and J usage is TRBJ2-7; 7 bases are shared with TRBD2. Germline CDR1 and CDR2: MDHEN and SYDVKM. The CDR3 is made up of 16 amino acids. J was trimmed by 3 bases and V by 6 bases; bases with no gene match: 14. The CDR3 region is CASSPGGSRSGYEQYF. The CDR3, as DNA: TGTGCCAGCAGCCCCGGGGGGAGTCGGTCGGGCTACGAGCAGTACTTC. Full variable domain (remainder filled in from reference TRBV28 and TRBJ2-7): DVKVTQSSRYLVKRTGEKVFLECVQDMDHENMFWYRQDPGLGLRLIYFSYDVKMKEKGDIPEGYSVSREKKERFSLILESASTNQTSMYLCASSPGGSRSGYEQYFGPGTRLTVT.

This chain links TRBV6-1 with TRBJ2-7; 10 bases match TRBD1. The CDR3 has 17 amino acids. Germline-derived CDR1 and CDR2 are MNHNS and SASEGT. V lost 4 bases, J lost 1 base, and 10 bases stayed unmatched. The CDR3 nucleotides read TGTGCCAGCAGTGGCTCCCAGGGACAGGGGAGTTCCTACGAGCAGTACTTC. Its protein product is CASSGSQGQGSSYEQYF.

This chain uses TRBV28 with TRBJ2-1; D is possibly TRBD1 (6 bases). Between the trimmed V and J ends, which lost 4 bases and 3 bases, there was a span of 10 bases. Germline loops: CDR1 MDHEN, CDR2 SYDVKM. The CDR3 has 14 residues. As DNA, the CDR3 is TGTGCCAGCAGTTCCGACAGGTACTACAATGAGCAGTTCTTC. Its protein product is CASSSDRYYNEQFF.

The chain combines TRBV9 with TRBJ1-4; a weak D match, TRBD1 (6 bases). The V end lost 4 bases, the J end lost 7 bases, and 8 bases lay between the germline ends. The CDR3 loop spans 12 amino acids. The germline gives CDR1 SGDLS, CDR2 YYNGEE. The CDR3 sequence: CASSPDSEKLFF. CDR3 bases: TGTGCCAGCAGCCCGGACAGTGAAAAACTGTTTTTT.

The count of this clone is one. V usage is TRBV4-3 and J usage is TRBJ1-2; no reliable D call. The CDR3 sequence is 14 residues long. Germline V gene lookup returns CDR1 LGHNA and CDR2 YSLEER. The V end was cut by 4 bases, the J end by 6 bases, with 15 bases between. This chain's CDR3 is CASSRSDREDGYTF. CDR3 coding DNA: TGCGCCAGCAGCCGATCCGACCGGGAGGATGGCTACACCTTC.

The rearrangement uses TRBV6-5 and TRBJ2-7, with TRBD2 matching 8 bases. The trim removed 0 bases at V and 0 bases at J, leaving 4 bases unmatched. This CDR3 contains 16 residues. Germline loops: CDR1 MNHEY, CDR2 SVGAGI. The CDR3 loop reads CASSYSWSGSSYEQYF. In DNA, the CDR3 is TGTGCCAGCAGTTACTCGTGGAGCGGGAGCTCCTACGAGCAGTACTTC.

J is TRBJ1-1 and V is TRBV3-1 (or the pseudogene TRBV3-2); 7 nucleotides line up with TRBD1. CDR3 length: 13 residues. Trimming cost V 6 bases and J 1 base; bases outside gene matches: 2. From germline, CDR1 is LGHDT and CDR2 YNNKEL (reference sequence). This CDR3 reads CASRDRWNTEAFF. CDR3 in DNA: TGTGCCAGCAGGGACAGGTGGAACACTGAAGCTTTCTTT.

This clone has just one count. The rearrangement joins TRBV15 to TRBJ1-3; weak D call: TRBD1 (5 bases). From germline, CDR1 is LNHNV and CDR2 YYDKDF (reference sequence). Deletions cut 0 bases from V and 4 bases from J, with 10 bases between. This CDR3 spans 15 amino acids. The CDR3 sequence: CATSRDLGAGNTIYF. The CDR3 coding sequence is TGTGCCACCAGCAGAGATCTTGGGGCAGGAAACACCATATATTTT.

This clone was counted only a few times. The chain employs TRBV7-2 and TRBJ1-4; TRBD1 matches at 9 bases. The V segment lost 5 bases and the J segment 8 bases; nucleotides outside the gene matches: 6. The CDR3 runs 14 residues. CDR1 is SGHTA, CDR2 FQGNSA, per germline. CDR3 sequence reads: CASSRDRVDEKLFF. CDR3 bases: TGTGCCAGCAGCCGGGACAGGGTTGACGAAAAACTGTTTTTT.

The V gene is TRBV7-8, the J gene TRBJ1-2; the D gene is possibly TRBD1 (5 bases). The CDR3 consists of 13 residues. Germline V lookup: CDR1 SGHVS, CDR2 FQNEAQ. The ends were cut back, 4 bases at V and 10 bases at J, with 16 bases in the middle. CDR3 DNA sequence: TGTGCCAGCAGCTGGGGCCGTGCGGGGGACTACACCTTC. It translates to CASSWGRAGDYTF.

The gene calls are TRBV10-2 and TRBJ1-2; D is ambiguous. Germline loops: CDR1 WSHSY, CDR2 SAAADI. Trimming shortened V by 3 bases and J by 2 bases, and 10 bases separated the two germline ends. The CDR3 loop spans 14 amino acids. In DNA form, the CDR3 reads TGCGCCAGCAGTGATGGAGTCACCAACTATGGCTACACCTTC. It encodes CASSDGVTNYGYTF.

The chain's CDR3 is CATKSGTVVDTQYF. CDR3 sequence (DNA): TGTGCCACCAAGTCCGGGACAGTAGTGGATACGCAGTATTTT. The chain uses TRBV5-4 and TRBJ2-3; 7 nucleotides align to TRBD1. The length of the CDR3 is 14 residues. V was pared by 9 bases and J by 6 bases, with 13 bases of the junction left unmatched. Germline CDR1 and CDR2: SGHNT and YYREEE (reference sequence).

The rearrangement joins TRBV19 to TRBJ1-6, with D maybe TRBD1 (5 bases). Trimming removed 1 base from V and 5 bases from J, with 9 bases in between. The CDR3 has 15 amino acids. Germline V gene lookup returns CDR1 LNHDA and CDR2 SQIVND (reference sequence). This CDR3 is CASSIARANNSPLHF. Here the CDR3 DNA reads TGTGCCAGTAGTATAGCCAGGGCGAATAATTCACCCCTCCACTTT.

The CDR3 DNA sequence: TGTGCCAGCAGCCCCTGGGGGCCGGAAGGCTACACCTTC. It translates to CASSPWGPEGYTF. V is TRBV11-2 and J is TRBJ1-2; TRBD1 might be the D (6 bases). The CDR3 length is 13 residues. Germline assignment: CDR1 SGHAT and CDR2 FQNNGV. Trimming shortened V by 5 bases and J by 8 bases, and 15 bases separated the two germline ends.

The chain has TRBV12-3 or TRBV12-4 and TRBJ2-1; weak D call: TRBD2 (5 bases). Trimming pared 4 bases from V and 13 bases from J, leaving 14 bases between. This CDR3 comprises 12 residues. CDR3: CASSSPGLPQFF. CDR3 nucleotide sequence: TGTGCCAGCAGTTCCCCCGGACTCCCTCAGTTCTTC.